The clone carrying this T cell receptor (beta chain) has a count of ten or more. This entry belongs to a study of spatial heterogeneity in lung cancer. Time point reported: sample taken at primary tumor resection. Unsorted samples of tumor, nontumor lung or frozen PBMC had their whole RNA sequenced. There were 65 or so donors, all of them untreated patients with early-stage non-small cell lung cancer. This CDR3 has 14 residues. Per the germline V gene, CDR1 is SGDLS and CDR2 is YYNGEE. Trimming shortened V by 0 bases and J by 2 bases, and 8 bases separated the two germline ends. Every TCR cDNA molecule bore its own unique molecular identifier. MiXCR was run by TCRdb on the 5' RACE reads, yielding one entry per CDR3 protein. Among approximately 12,000 distinct CDR3 sequences listed, approximately 6% were seen once.

This specimen consisted of normal lung tissue next to the tumor, obtained at surgery. The sequence was obtained from a male donor with early-stage non-small cell lung cancer. The rearrangement uses TRBV9 and TRBJ2-5; D is undetermined. In DNA, the CDR3 is TGTGCCAGCAGCGTAGACAGAACTCAAGAGACCCAGTACTTC. The encoded protein is CASSVDRTQETQYF.